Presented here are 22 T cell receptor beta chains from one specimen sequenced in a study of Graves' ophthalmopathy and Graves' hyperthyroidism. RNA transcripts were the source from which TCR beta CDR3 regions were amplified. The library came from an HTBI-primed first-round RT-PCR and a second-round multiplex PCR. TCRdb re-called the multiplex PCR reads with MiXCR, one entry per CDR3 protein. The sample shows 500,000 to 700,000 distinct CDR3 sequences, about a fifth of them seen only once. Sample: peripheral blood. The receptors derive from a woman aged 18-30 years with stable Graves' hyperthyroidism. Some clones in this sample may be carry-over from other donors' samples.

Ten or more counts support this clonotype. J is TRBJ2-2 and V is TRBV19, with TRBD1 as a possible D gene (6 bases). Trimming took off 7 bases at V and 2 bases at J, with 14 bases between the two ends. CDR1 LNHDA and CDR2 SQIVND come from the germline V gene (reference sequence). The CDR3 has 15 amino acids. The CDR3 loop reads CASKRTELNTGELFF. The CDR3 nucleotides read TGTGCCAGTAAACGGACAGAGCTTAACACCGGGGAGCTGTTTTTT. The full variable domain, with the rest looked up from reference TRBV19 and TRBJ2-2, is DGGITQSPKYLFRKEGQNVTLSCEQNLNHDAMYWYRQDPGQGLRLIYYSQIVNDFQKGDIAEGYSVSREKKESFPLTVTSAQKNPTAFYLCASKRTELNTGELFFGEGSRLTVL.

This CDR3 reads CASRVPGQGNTEAFF. CDR3 DNA sequence: TGTGCCAGCAGGGTACCCGGACAGGGGAACACTGAAGCTTTCTTT. The chain recombines TRBV25-1 with TRBJ1-1, with TRBD1 identical over 8 bases. Germline V gene lookup returns CDR1 MGHDK and CDR2 SYGVNS. J was trimmed by 1 base and V by 6 bases; bases with no gene match: 7. CDR3 size: 15 residues.

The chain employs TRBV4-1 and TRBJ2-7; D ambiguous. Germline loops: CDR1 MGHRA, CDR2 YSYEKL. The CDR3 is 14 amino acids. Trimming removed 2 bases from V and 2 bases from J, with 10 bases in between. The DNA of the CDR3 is TGCGCCAGCAGCCAACAGGTCACAGCCTACGAGCAGTACTTC. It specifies CASSQQVTAYEQYF.

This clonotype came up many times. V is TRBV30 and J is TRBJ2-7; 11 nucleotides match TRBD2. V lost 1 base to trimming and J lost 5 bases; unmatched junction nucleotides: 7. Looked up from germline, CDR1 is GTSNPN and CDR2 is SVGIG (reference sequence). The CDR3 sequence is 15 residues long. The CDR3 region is CAWSGLAGGRDEQYF. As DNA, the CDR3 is TGTGCCTGGAGTGGCTTAGCGGGAGGGCGAGACGAGCAGTACTTC.

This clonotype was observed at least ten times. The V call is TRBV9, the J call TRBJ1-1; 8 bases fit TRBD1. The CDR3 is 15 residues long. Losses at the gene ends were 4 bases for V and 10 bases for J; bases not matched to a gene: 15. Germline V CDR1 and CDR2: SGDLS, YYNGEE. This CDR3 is CASSPRTGMAVGAFF. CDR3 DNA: TGTGCCAGCAGCCCCCGGACAGGGATGGCGGTTGGAGCTTTCTTT.

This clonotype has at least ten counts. The CDR3 region has the DNA TGTGCCATCAGTTCGACAGGGGCAGAGACCCAGTACTTC. This translates into CAISSTGAETQYF. The V call is TRBV10-3, the J call TRBJ2-5; TRBD1 matches 8 bases. The germline V gene encodes CDR1 ENHRY and CDR2 SYGVKD. The J segment lost 4 bases and the V segment lost 5 bases, leaving 3 bases of the junction unmatched. This CDR3 is 13 amino acids long.

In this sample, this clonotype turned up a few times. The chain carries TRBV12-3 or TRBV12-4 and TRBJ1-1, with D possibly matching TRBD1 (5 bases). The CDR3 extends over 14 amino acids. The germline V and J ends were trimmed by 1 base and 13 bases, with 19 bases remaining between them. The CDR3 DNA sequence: TGTGCCAGCAGTTTAGAGTTAGACAGTACTTGGGGTTTCTTT. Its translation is CASSLELDSTWGFF.

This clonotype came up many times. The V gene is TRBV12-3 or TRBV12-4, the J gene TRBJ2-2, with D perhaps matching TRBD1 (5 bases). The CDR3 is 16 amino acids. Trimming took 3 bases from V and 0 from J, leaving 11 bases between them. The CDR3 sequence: CASSLSLQANTGELFF. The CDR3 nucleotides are TGTGCCAGCAGTTTGTCATTACAGGCGAACACCGGGGAGCTGTTTTTT.

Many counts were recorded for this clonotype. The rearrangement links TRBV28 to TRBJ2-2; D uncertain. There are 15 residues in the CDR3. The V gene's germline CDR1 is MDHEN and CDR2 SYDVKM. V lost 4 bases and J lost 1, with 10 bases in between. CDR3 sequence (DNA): TGTGCCAGCAGTTACAGAGATTGGAACACCGGGGAGCTGTTTTTT. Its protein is CASSYRDWNTGELFF.

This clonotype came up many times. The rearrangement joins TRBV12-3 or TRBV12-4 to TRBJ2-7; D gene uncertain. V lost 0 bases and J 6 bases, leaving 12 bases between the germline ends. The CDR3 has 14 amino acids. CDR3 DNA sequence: TGTGCCAGCAGTTTAGCGGGGTCCGTAAGCGAGCAGTACTTC. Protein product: CASSLAGSVSEQYF.

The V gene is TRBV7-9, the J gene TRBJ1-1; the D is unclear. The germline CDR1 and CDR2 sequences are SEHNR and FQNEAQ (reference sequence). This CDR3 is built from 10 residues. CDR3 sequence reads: CVCGATEAFF. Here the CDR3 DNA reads TGTGTATGTGGAGCCACTGAAGCTTTCTTT.

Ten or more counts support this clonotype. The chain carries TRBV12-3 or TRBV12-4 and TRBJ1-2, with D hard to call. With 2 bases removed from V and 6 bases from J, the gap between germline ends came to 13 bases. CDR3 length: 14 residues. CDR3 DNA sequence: TGTGCCAGCAGTTTAAGGTCCCGGCTGAATGGCTACACCTTC. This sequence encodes CASSLRSRLNGYTF.

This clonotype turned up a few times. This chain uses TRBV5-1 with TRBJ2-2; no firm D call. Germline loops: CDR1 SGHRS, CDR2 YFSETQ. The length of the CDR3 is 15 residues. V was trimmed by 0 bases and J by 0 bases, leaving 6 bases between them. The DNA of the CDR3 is TGCGCCAGCAGCTTGGAGAATTCGAACACCGGGGAGCTGTTTTTT. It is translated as CASSLENSNTGELFF.

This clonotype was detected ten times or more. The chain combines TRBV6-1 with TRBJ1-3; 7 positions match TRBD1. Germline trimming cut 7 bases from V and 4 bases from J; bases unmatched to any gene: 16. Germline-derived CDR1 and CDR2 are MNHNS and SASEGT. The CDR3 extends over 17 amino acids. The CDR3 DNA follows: TGTGCCAGCAATCACGGGCGGGGACAGAGCAGCGGAAACACCATATATTTT. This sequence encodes CASNHGRGQSSGNTIYF.

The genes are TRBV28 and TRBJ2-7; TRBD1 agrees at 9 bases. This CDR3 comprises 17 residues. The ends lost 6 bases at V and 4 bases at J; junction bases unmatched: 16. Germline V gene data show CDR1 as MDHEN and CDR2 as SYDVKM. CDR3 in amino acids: CASRGASGQGLIYEQYF. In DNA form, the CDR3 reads TGTGCCAGCAGAGGAGCCAGTGGACAGGGGTTGATATACGAGCAGTACTTC.

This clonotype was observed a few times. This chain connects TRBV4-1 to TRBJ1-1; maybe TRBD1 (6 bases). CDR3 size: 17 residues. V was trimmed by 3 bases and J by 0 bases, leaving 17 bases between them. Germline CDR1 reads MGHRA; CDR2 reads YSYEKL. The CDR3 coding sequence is TGCGCCAGCAGCCACCCGAACAGGGTCTCTCTGAACACTGAAGCTTTCTTT. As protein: CASSHPNRVSLNTEAFF.

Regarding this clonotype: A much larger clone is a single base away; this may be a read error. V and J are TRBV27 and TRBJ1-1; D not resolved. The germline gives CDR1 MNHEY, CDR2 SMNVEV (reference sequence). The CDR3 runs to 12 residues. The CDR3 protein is CASSLAETEACF. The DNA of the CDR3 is TGTGCCAGCAGTTTGGCGGAGACTGAAGCTTGCTTT.

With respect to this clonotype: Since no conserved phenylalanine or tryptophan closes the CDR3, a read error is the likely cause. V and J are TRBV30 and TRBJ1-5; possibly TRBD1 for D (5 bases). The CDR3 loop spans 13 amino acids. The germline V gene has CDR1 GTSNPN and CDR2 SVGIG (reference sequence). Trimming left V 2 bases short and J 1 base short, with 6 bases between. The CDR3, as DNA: TGTGCCTGGAGTCACAGGAGCAATCAGCCCCAGCATTTG. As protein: CAWSHRSNQPQHL.

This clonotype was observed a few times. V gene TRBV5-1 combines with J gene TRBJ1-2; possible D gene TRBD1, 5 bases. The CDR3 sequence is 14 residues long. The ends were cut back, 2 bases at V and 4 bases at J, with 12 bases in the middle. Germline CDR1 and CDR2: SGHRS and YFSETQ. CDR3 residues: CASSFEGSGYGYTF. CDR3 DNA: TGCGCCAGCAGCTTTGAGGGGTCGGGCTATGGCTACACCTTC.

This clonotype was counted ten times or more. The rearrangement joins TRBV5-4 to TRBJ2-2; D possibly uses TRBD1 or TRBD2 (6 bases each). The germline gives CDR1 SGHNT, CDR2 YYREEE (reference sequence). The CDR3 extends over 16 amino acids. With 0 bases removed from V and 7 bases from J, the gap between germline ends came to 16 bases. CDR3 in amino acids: CASSLDRAGEVGELFF. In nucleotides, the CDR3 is TGTGCCAGCAGCTTGGACAGGGCAGGGGAGGTCGGGGAGCTGTTTTTT.

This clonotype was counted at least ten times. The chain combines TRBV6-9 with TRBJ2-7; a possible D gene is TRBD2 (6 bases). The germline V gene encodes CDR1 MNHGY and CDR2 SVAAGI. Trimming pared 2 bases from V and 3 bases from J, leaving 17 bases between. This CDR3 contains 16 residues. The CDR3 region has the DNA TGTGCCAGCAGTTATGGGAGGACGGGGAGCTTCTACGAGCAGTACTTC. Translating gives CASSYGRTGSFYEQYF.

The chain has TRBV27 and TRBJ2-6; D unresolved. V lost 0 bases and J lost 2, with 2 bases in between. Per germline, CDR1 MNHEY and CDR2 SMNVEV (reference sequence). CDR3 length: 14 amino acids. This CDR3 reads CASSLSPGANVLTF. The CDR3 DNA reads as TGTGCCAGCAGTTTATCTCCTGGGGCCAACGTCCTGACTTTC.